The source of this TCR beta chain is a study of T cells after yellow fever vaccination. Study-wide results and caveats: Abundant bulk-population clonotypes could contaminate the FACS-sorted repertoires.

This clonotype appeared a few times. Antigen unknown. MiXCR, run by TCRdb on the 5' RACE reads, gives a single entry per CDR3 protein. Here the sample spans roughly 260,000 distinct CDR3 sequences, over 10% being singletons. This receptor was obtained from a man aged 30-40 years who received the YFV17D yellow fever vaccine. This material consisted of CD4+ T cells sorted from PBMCs, taken 45 days after the yellow fever booster vaccination.

The CDR3 sequence is CASSLQGVAGADTQYF. The CDR3 coding sequence is TGTGCCAGCAGCCTTCAGGGAGTAGCGGGAGCAGATACGCAGTATTTT. V is TRBV5-5 and J is TRBJ2-3, with 9 bases lining up with TRBD2. Trimming removed 4 bases from V and 4 bases from J; junction bases left unmatched: 10. The CDR3 has 16 amino acids. Germline V CDR1 and CDR2: SGHKS, YYEKEE (reference sequence).